The rows below give T cell receptor beta chains drawn from one sample of a study of PD-1 blockade in mismatch repair-deficient tumors. The assay was immunoSEQ multiplex PCR, and TCRdb's table has in-frame clones only and misses some. The sample has 38,000 or so clones, roughly 81% seen once. Specimen: peripheral blood, collected about 80 weeks after starting pembrolizumab. The origin of the receptors is an adult with mismatch repair-deficient cancer. The CDR3 runs from the conserved cysteine through the conserved F or W. The order of the fields is J gene, clone size, D gene, V gene, CDR3 DNA, CDR3 protein. D genes are given only for firm matches. Size values are once, few and many counts, or a class for expanded clones, and some rows have none.

j_gene: TRBJ2-1
abundance: NA
d_gene: NA
v_gene: TRBV11-3
CDR3nt: TGTGCCAGCAGCCCCGTATACAATGAGCAGTTCTTC
CDR3aa: CASSPVYNEQFF

j_gene: TRBJ2-7
abundance: NA
d_gene: NA
v_gene: TRBV18
CDR3nt: TGTGCCAGCTCACCACCGATAAGGTCCACCTACGAGCAGTACTTC
CDR3aa: CASSPPIRSTYEQYF

j_gene: TRBJ2-1
abundance: NA
d_gene: NA
v_gene: TRBV19
CDR3nt: TGTGCCAGTCTGGGACACGGCCCCAATGAGCAGTTCTTC
CDR3aa: CASLGHGPNEQFF

j_gene: TRBJ2-7
abundance: few
d_gene: TRBD1
v_gene: TRBV6-5
CDR3nt: TGTGCCAGCAGACGACAGGGATCCTACGAGCAGTACTTC
CDR3aa: CASRRQGSYEQYF

j_gene: TRBJ2-1
abundance: few
d_gene: NA
v_gene: TRBV7-6
CDR3nt: TGTGCCAGCAGCTTAGCGACAACTAGCTATGAGCAGTTCTTC
CDR3aa: CASSLATTSYEQFF

j_gene: TRBJ2-5
abundance: NA
d_gene: TRBD2
v_gene: TRBV6-6
CDR3nt: TGTGCCAGCAGACCCCGGGGGGGGGTCGAGACCCAGTACTTC
CDR3aa: CASRPRGGVETQYF

j_gene: TRBJ2-3
abundance: NA
d_gene: NA
v_gene: TRBV7-6
CDR3nt: TGTGCCAGCAGCTTAGCCCGGTCCGATACGCAGTATTTT
CDR3aa: CASSLARSDTQYF

j_gene: TRBJ2-1
abundance: NA
d_gene: TRBD1
v_gene: TRBV4-1
CDR3nt: TGCGCCAGCAGCCAAGGGGAAACAGGGGGCAATGAGCAGTTCTTC
CDR3aa: CASSQGETGGNEQFF

j_gene: TRBJ1-2
abundance: NA
d_gene: NA
v_gene: TRBV11-2
CDR3nt: TGTGCCAGCAGACCCGGGAGAGGCAGGCGGAGAGGCTATGGCTACACCTTC
CDR3aa: CASRPGRGRRRGYGYTF

j_gene: TRBJ1-1
abundance: NA
d_gene: NA
v_gene: TRBV10-3
CDR3nt: TGTGCCATCAGTAGAAACTCCCAGGGGAGCACTGAAGCTTTCTTT
CDR3aa: CAISRNSQGSTEAFF

j_gene: TRBJ2-5
abundance: NA
d_gene: TRBD2
v_gene: TRBV28
CDR3nt: TGTGCCAGCAGTGGGGGACTACCCCAAGAGACCCAGTACTTC
CDR3aa: CASSGGLPQETQYF

j_gene: TRBJ1-5
abundance: NA
d_gene: TRBD1
v_gene: TRBV19
CDR3nt: TGTGCCAGTAGTCACAAGGACAGGTCTAGCAATCAGCCCCAGCATTTT
CDR3aa: CASSHKDRSSNQPQHF

j_gene: TRBJ1-2
abundance: NA
d_gene: NA
v_gene: TRBV9
CDR3nt: TGTGCCAGCAGCGTAAAGGAAGGCCCAAACTATGGCTACACCTTC
CDR3aa: CASSVKEGPNYGYTF

j_gene: TRBJ2-7
abundance: NA
d_gene: NA
v_gene: TRBV19
CDR3nt: TGTGCCAGTAGTATAGCCCTAAGCTCGGGAAGGCCCTACGAGCAGTACTTC
CDR3aa: CASSIALSSGRPYEQYF

j_gene: TRBJ2-3
abundance: NA
d_gene: TRBD2
v_gene: TRBV27
CDR3nt: TGTGCCAGCAGTTCTGCCCTCGGCGGGAGGCCGACTAGCACAGATACGCAGTATTTT
CDR3aa: CASSSALGGRPTSTDTQYF

j_gene: TRBJ2-2
abundance: NA
d_gene: TRBD1
v_gene: TRBV11-1
CDR3nt: TGTGCCAGCAGCTCCCCTGTCGACAGGGACACCGGGGAGCTGTTTTTT
CDR3aa: CASSSPVDRDTGELFF

j_gene: TRBJ2-3
abundance: NA
d_gene: TRBD2
v_gene: TRBV11-1
CDR3nt: TGTGCCAGCAGCTTACGATCGCCTAGCGGAAGCACAGATACGCAGTATTTT
CDR3aa: CASSLRSPSGSTDTQYF

j_gene: TRBJ1-2
abundance: NA
d_gene: NA
v_gene: TRBV5-4
CDR3nt: TGTGCCAGCAGCTTGGGCCAGGCGTGGACCTTC
CDR3aa: CASSLGQAWTF

j_gene: TRBJ2-4
abundance: NA
d_gene: NA
v_gene: TRBV27
CDR3nt: TGTGCCAGCAGTTTGGGGGGGACAACTCCCGACATTCAGTACTTC
CDR3aa: CASSLGGTTPDIQYF

j_gene: TRBJ1-1
abundance: NA
d_gene: NA
v_gene: TRBV2
CDR3nt: TGTGCCAGCACCTTGGGCCGGGGGACTGAAGCTTTCTTT
CDR3aa: CASTLGRGTEAFF

j_gene: TRBJ2-1
abundance: NA
d_gene: TRBD2
v_gene: TRBV7-8
CDR3nt: TGTGCCAGCAGCTTACCCCGCCTAGCGGGAGTGATAGGTTCCTACAATGAGCAGTTCTTC
CDR3aa: CASSLPRLAGVIGSYNEQFF

j_gene: TRBJ2-3
abundance: NA
d_gene: NA
v_gene: TRBV9
CDR3nt: TGTGCCAGCAGCGCGCGGGACCTCACAGATACGCAGTATTTT
CDR3aa: CASSARDLTDTQYF

j_gene: TRBJ2-7
abundance: once
d_gene: TRBD2
v_gene: TRBV7-8
CDR3nt: TGTGCCAGCAGCTCGGGACTAGCGAGAGCCTACGAGCAGTACTTC
CDR3aa: CASSSGLARAYEQYF

j_gene: TRBJ1-1
abundance: NA
d_gene: NA
v_gene: TRBV5-6
CDR3nt: TGTGCCAGCAGCTCGCGTCCGGGCATCAACACTGAAGCTTTCTTT
CDR3aa: CASSSRPGINTEAFF

j_gene: TRBJ1-5
abundance: NA
d_gene: NA
v_gene: TRBV6-1
CDR3nt: TGTGCCAGCAGCAACGGGGGTCAAATCAATCAGCCCCAGCATTTT
CDR3aa: CASSNGGQINQPQHF

j_gene: TRBJ1-2
abundance: NA
d_gene: NA
v_gene: TRBV5-1
CDR3nt: TGCGCCAGCAGCCCAGAGCTCCCGGGCTATGGCTACACCTTC
CDR3aa: CASSPELPGYGYTF

j_gene: TRBJ2-3
abundance: NA
d_gene: NA
v_gene: TRBV7-3
CDR3nt: TGTGCCAGCAGTTCCGGCCAAGGAGATACGCAGTATTTT
CDR3aa: CASSSGQGDTQYF

j_gene: TRBJ2-1
abundance: NA
d_gene: TRBD2
v_gene: TRBV19
CDR3nt: TGTGCCAGTAGTACGTCTAGCGGATACAATGAGCAGTTCTTC
CDR3aa: CASSTSSGYNEQFF

j_gene: TRBJ2-3
abundance: NA
d_gene: NA
v_gene: TRBV28
CDR3nt: TGTGCCAGCAGTTTATTAGACCGGTCCTCTAAAGATACGCAGTATTTT
CDR3aa: CASSLLDRSSKDTQYF

j_gene: TRBJ2-3
abundance: NA
d_gene: NA
v_gene: TRBV5-6
CDR3nt: TGTGCCAGCATCCCACCCCGGGGCCGGGGAGATACGCAGTATTTT
CDR3aa: CASIPPRGRGDTQYF

j_gene: TRBJ2-2
abundance: NA
d_gene: NA
v_gene: TRBV5-4
CDR3nt: TGTGCCAGCAGCTTGACAGGCACGTATGCTAACACCGGGGAGCTGTTTTTT
CDR3aa: CASSLTGTYANTGELFF